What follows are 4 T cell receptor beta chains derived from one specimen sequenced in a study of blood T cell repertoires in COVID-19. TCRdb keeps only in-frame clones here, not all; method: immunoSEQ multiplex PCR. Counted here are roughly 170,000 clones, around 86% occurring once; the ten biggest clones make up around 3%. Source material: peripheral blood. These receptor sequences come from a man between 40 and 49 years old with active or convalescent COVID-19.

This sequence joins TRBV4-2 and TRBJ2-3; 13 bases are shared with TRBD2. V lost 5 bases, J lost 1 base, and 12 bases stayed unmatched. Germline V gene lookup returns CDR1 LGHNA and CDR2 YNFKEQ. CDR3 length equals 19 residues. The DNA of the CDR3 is TGTGCCAGCAGCAAGGTGGGACTAGCGGGGTCGCAGGGCACAGATACGCAGTATTTT. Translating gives CASSKVGLAGSQGTDTQYF.

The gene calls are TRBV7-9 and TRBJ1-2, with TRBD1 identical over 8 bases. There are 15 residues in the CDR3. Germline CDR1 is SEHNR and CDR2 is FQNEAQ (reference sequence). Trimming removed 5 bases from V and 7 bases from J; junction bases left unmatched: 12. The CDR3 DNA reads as TGTGCCAGCAGCGCCTGGACAGGGCCCGACAGTGGCTACACCTTC. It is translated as CASSAWTGPDSGYTF.

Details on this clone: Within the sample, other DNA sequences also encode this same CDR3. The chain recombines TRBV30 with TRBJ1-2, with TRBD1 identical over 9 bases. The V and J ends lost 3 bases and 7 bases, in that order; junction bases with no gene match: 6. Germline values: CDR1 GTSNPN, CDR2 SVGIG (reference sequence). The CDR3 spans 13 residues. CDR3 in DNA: TGTGCCTGGAGCCTACAGGGGGCCCGTGGCTACACCTTC. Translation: CAWSLQGARGYTF. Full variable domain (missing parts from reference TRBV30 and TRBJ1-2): SQTIHQWPATLVQPVGSPLSLECTVEGTSNPNLYWYRQAAGRGLQLLFYSVGIGQISSEVPQNLSASRPQDRQFILSSKKLLLSDSGFYLCAWSLQGARGYTFGSGTRLTVV.

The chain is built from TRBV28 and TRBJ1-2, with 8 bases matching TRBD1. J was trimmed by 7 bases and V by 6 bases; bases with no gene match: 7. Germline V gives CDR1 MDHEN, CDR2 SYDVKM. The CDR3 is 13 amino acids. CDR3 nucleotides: TGTGCCAGCAGCCGGACAGGGCCCCCTGGCTACACCTTC. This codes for CASSRTGPPGYTF.